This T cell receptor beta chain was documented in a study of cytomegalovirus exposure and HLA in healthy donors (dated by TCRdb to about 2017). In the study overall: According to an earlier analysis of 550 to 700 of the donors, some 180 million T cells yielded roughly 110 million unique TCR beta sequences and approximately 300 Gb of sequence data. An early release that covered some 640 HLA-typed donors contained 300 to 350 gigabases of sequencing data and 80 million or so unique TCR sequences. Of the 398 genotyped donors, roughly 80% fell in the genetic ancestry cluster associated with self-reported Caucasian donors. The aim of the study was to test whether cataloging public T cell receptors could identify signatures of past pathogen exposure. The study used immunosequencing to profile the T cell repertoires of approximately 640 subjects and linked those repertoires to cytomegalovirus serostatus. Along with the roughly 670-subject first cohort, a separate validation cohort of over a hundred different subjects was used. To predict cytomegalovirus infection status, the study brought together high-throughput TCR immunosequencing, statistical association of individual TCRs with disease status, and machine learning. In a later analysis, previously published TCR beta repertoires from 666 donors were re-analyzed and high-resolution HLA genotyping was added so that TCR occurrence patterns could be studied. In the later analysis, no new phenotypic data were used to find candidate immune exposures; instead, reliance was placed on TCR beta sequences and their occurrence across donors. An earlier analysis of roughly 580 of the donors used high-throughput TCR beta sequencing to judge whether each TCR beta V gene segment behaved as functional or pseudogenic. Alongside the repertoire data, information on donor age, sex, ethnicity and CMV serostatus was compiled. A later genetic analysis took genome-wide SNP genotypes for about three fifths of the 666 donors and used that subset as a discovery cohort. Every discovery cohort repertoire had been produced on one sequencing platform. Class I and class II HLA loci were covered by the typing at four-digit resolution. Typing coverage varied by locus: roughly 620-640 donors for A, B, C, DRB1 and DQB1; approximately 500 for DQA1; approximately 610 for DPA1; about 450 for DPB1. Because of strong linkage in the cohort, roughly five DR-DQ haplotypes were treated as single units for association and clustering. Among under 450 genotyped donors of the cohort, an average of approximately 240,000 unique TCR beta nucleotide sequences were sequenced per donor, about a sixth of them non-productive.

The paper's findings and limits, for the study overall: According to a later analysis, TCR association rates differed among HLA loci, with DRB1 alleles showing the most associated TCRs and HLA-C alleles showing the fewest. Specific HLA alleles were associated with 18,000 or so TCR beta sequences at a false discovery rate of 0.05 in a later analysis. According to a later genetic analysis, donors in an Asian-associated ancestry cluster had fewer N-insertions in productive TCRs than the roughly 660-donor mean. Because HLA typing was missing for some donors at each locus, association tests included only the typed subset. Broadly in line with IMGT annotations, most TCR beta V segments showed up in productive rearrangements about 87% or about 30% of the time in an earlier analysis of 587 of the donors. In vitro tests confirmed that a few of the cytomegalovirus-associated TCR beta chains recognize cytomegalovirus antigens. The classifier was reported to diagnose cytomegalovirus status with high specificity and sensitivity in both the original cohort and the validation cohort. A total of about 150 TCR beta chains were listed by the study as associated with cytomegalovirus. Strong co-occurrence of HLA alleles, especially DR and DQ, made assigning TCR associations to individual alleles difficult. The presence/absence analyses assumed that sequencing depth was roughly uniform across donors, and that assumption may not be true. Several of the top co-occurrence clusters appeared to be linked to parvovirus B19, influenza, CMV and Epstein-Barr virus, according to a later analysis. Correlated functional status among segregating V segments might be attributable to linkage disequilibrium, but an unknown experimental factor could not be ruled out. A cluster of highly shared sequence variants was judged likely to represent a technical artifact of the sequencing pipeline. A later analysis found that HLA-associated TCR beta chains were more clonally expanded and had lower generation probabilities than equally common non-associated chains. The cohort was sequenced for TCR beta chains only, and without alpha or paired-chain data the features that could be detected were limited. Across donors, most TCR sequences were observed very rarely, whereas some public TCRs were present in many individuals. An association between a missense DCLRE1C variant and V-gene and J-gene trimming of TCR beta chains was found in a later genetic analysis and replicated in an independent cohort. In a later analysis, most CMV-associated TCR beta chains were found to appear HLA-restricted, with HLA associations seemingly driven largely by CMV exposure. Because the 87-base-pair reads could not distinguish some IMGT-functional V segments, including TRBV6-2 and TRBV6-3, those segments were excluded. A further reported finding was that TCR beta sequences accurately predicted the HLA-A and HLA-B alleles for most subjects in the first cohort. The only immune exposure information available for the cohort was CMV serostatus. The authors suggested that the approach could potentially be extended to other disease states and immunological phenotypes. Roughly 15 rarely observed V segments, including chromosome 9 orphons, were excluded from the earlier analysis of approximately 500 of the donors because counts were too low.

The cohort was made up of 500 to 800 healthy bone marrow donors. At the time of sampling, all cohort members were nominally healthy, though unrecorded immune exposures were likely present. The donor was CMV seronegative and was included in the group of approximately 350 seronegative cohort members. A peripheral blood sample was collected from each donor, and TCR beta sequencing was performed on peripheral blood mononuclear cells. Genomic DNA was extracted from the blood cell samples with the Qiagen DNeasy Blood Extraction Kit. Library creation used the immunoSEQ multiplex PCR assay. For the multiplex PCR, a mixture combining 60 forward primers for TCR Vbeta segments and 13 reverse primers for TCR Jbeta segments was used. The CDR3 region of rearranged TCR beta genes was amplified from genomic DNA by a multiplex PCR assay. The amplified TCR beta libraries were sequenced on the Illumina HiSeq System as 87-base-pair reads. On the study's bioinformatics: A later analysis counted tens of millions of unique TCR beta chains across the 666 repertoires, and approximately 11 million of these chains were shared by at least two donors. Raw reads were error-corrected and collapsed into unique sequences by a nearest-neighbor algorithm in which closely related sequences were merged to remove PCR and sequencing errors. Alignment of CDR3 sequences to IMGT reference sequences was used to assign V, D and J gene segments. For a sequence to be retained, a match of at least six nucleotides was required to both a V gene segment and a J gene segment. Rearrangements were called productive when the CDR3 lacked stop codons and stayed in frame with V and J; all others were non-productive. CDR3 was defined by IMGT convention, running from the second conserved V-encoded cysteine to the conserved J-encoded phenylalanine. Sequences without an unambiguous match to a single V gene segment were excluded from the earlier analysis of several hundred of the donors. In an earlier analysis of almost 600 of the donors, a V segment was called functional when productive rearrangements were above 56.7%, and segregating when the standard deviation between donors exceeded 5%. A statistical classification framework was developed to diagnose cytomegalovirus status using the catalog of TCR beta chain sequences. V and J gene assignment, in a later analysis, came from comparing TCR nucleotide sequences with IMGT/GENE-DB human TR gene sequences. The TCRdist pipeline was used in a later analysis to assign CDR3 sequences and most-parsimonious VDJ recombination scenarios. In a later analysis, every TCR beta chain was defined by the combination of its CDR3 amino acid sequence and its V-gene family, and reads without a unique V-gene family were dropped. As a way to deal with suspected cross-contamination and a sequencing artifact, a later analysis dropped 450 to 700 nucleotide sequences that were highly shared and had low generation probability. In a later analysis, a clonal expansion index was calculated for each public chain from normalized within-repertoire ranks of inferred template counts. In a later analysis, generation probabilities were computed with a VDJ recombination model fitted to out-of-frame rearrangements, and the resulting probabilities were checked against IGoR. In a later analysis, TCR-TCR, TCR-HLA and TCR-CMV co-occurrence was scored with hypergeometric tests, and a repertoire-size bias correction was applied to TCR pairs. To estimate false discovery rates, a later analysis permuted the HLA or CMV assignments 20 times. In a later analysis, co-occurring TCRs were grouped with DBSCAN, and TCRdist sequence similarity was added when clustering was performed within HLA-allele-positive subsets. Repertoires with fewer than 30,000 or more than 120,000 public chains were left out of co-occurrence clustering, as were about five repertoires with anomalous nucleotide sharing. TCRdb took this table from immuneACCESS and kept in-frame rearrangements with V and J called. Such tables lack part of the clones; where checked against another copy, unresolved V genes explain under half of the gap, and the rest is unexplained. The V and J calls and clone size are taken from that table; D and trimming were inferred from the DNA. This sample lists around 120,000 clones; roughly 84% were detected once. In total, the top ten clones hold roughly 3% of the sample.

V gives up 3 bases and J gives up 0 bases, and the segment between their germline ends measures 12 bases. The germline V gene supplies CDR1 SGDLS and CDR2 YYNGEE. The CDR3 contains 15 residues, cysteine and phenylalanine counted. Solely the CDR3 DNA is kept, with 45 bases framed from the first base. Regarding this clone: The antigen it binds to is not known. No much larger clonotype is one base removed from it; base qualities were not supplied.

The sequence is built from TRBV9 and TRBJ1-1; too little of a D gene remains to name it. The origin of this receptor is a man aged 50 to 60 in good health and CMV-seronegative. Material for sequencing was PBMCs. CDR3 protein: CASSGSHLMNTEAFF. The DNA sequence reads TGTGCCAGCAGCGGGAGCCACCTTATGAACACTGAAGCTTTCTTT.